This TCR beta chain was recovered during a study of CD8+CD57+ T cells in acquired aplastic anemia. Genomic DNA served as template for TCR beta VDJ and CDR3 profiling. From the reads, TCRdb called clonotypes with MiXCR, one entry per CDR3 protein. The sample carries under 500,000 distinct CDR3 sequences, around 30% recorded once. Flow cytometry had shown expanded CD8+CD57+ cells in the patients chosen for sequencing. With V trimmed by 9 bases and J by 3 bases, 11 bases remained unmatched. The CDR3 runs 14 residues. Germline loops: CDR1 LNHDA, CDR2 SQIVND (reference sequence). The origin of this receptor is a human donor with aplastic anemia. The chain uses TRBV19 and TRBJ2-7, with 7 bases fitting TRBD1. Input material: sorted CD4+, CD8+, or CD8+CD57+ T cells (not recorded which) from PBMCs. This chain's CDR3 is CASMRRGQHYEQYF. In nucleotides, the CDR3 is TGTGCCAGCATGCGTCGGGGACAGCACTACGAGCAGTACTTC.